Following are 17 T cell receptor beta chains from one sample sequenced in a study of cytomegalovirus exposure and HLA in healthy donors. PCR was performed using 60 Vbeta and 13 Jbeta primers. The data were produced by immunoSEQ multiplex PCR, yet TCRdb's version contains in-frame clones alone and is incomplete. The sample carries 170,000 or so clones, over 70% recorded once. Sequences were obtained from PBMCs. The receptors derive from a young man in good health and CMV-seropositive.

The chain is built from TRBV14 and TRBJ2-2; no clear D gene. Germline V lookup: CDR1 SGHDN, CDR2 FVKESK. The CDR3 has 15 amino acids. Trimming took off 0 bases at V and 8 bases at J, with 13 bases between the two ends. DNA for the CDR3: TGTGCCAGCAGCCAAGAGGAGCCCGGTGAAGGGGAGCTGTTTTTT. Amino acids: CASSQEEPGEGELFF.

The rearrangement uses TRBV19 and TRBJ2-7, with TRBD2 as a possible D gene (6 bases). This CDR3 is built from 15 residues. The V and J ends lost 3 bases and 4 bases respectively, with 16 bases between them. Germline loops: CDR1 LNHDA, CDR2 SQIVND (reference sequence). The CDR3 DNA follows: TGTGCCAGTAGTATGGGGGGTGTAGGCTTATACGAGCAGTACTTC. Its protein is CASSMGGVGLYEQYF.

The genes are TRBV6-6 and TRBJ2-1, with TRBD1 identical over 8 bases. J lost 0 bases, V lost 6 bases, and 4 bases had no gene match. The CDR3 is 15 amino acids. The germline CDR1 and CDR2 sequences are MNHNY and SVGAGI (reference sequence). CDR3 sequence reads: CASRTGASSYNEQFF. CDR3 coding DNA: TGTGCCAGCAGGACAGGGGCCAGCTCCTACAATGAGCAGTTCTTC.

The chain combines TRBV5-4 with TRBJ1-2; 7 positions match TRBD1. CDR1 and CDR2 from the germline V gene are SGHNT and YYREEE (reference sequence). The CDR3 runs to 15 residues. V lost 3 bases to trimming and J lost 5 bases; unmatched junction nucleotides: 10. CDR3 sequence: CASSSLDRTLYGYTF. CDR3 sequence (DNA): TGTGCCAGCAGCTCGTTGGACAGGACACTTTATGGCTACACCTTC.

J is TRBJ1-1 and V is TRBV6-5; no clear D. The V gene lost 4 bases and the J gene lost 2 bases, with 5 bases spanning the gap. This CDR3 contains 12 residues. The germline V gene encodes CDR1 MNHEY and CDR2 SVGAGI. CDR3 DNA: TGTGCCAGCAGTTCTATCAACACTGAAGCTTTCTTT. Its translation is CASSSINTEAFF.

The chain couples TRBV7-3 to TRBJ1-1; the D gene is possibly TRBD1 (5 bases). The CDR3 sequence is 13 residues long. V gave up 3 bases and J gave up 3 bases, with 8 bases separating them. From germline, CDR1 is SGHTA and CDR2 FQGTGA. The CDR3 region has the DNA TGTGCCAGCAGCTTCGACAGATACACTGAAGCTTTCTTT. This codes for CASSFDRYTEAFF.

This clone was seen just once. The V gene is TRBV10-3, the J gene TRBJ2-6; 8 bases map to TRBD1. Germline values: CDR1 ENHRY, CDR2 SYGVKD. The V and J ends lost 4 bases and 6 bases, in that order; junction bases with no gene match: 14. The CDR3 consists of 18 residues. The CDR3 region has the DNA TGTGCCATCAGTGCCGCGGGGACAGGCATTGTGCAGGCCAACGTCCTGACTTTC. Residues: CAISAAGTGIVQANVLTF.

This clone was seen a handful of times. This chain uses TRBV27 with TRBJ1-2; tentative D call: TRBD1 (5 bases). The CDR3 is made up of 13 amino acids. Between the trimmed V and J ends, which lost 6 bases and 5 bases, there was a span of 13 bases. Germline V gene data show CDR1 as MNHEY and CDR2 as SMNVEV (reference sequence). CDR3 region: CASRPLGGYGYTF. The CDR3 DNA is TGTGCCAGCAGGCCTTTGGGGGGTTATGGCTACACCTTC.

The chain has TRBV5-8 and TRBJ2-3; TRBD1 agrees at 7 bases. The CDR3 totals 15 residues. Trimming took 4 bases from V and 2 from J; bases not matched to a gene: 7. In germline, CDR1 is SGHTS, CDR2 YDEGEE. The CDR3 spells CASSRRQGPTDTQYF. Here the CDR3 DNA reads TGTGCCAGCAGCAGACGACAGGGCCCCACAGATACGCAGTATTTT.

The V call is TRBV6-5, the J call TRBJ2-7; D may be TRBD2 (6 bases). The CDR3 runs to 14 residues. The germline V gene has CDR1 MNHEY and CDR2 SVGAGI. V lost 6 bases to trimming and J lost 3 bases, with 15 bases between them. The CDR3 bases are TGTGCCAGCAGCCTGGAGGGGTTCAACTACGAGCAGTACTTC. This encodes CASSLEGFNYEQYF.

The V call is TRBV7-9, the J call TRBJ2-1, with a possible D match to TRBD2 (6 bases). The germline gives CDR1 SEHNR, CDR2 FQNEAQ (reference sequence). Trimming cost V 4 bases and J 5 bases, with 18 bases left between them. The CDR3 has 16 amino acids. The DNA of the CDR3 is TGTGCCAGCAGCTATTTGGGCGGGGTTGCTCACAATGAGCAGTTCTTC. This sequence encodes CASSYLGGVAHNEQFF.

This chain links TRBV28 with TRBJ1-2, with a tentative D call TRBD1 (6 bases). The CDR3 runs to 13 residues. V gave up 1 base and J gave up 8 bases, with 11 bases separating them. Per germline, CDR1 MDHEN and CDR2 SYDVKM. CDR3 loop: CASSLFQGHGYTF. The CDR3 bases are TGTGCCAGCAGTTTATTTCAGGGGCACGGCTACACCTTC.

The CDR3 nucleotides read TGTGCCTGGAGTGTAGGCGCGAGGAAACTGTTTTTT. It codes for CAWSVGARKLFF. The genes are TRBV30 and TRBJ1-4; D remains ambiguous. The CDR3 is 12 amino acids. V lost 0 bases and J lost 11, with 10 bases in between. Germline CDR1 GTSNPN, CDR2 SVGIG (reference sequence).

This chain uses TRBV5-4 with TRBJ2-7; 8 bases are a match to TRBD1. Germline trimming cut 2 bases from V and 6 bases from J; bases unmatched to any gene: 4. This CDR3 is built from 13 residues. Looked up from germline, CDR1 is SGHNT and CDR2 is YYREEE (reference sequence). CDR3 sequence (DNA): TGTGCCAGCAGCTTCGGACAGGGCGGCGAGCAGTACTTC. This codes for CASSFGQGGEQYF.

The genes are TRBV5-1 and TRBJ2-5, with 9 bases aligning to TRBD2. J gave up 4 bases and V 4 bases, and 14 bases lay outside the gene matches. Germline loops: CDR1 SGHRS, CDR2 YFSETQ. CDR3 size: 17 residues. The CDR3 coding sequence is TGCGCCAGCAGCCCGGCCGGGAGCGGGGGGTCCCGAGAGACCCAGTACTTC. The encoded protein is CASSPAGSGGSRETQYF.

The CDR3 reads CASSFTSPQYF. The DNA of the CDR3 is TGTGCCAGCAGCTTCACTAGCCCGCAGTATTTT. J is TRBJ2-3 and V is TRBV11-2; TRBD2 might be the D (6 bases). V was pared by 3 bases and J by 10 bases, with 8 bases between. The CDR3 loop spans 11 amino acids. Germline V gene data show CDR1 as SGHAT and CDR2 as FQNNGV.

V and J are TRBV7-9 and TRBJ2-7, with 8 nucleotides matching TRBD1. V lost 5 bases to trimming and J lost 5 bases; unmatched junction nucleotides: 11. Germline V lookup: CDR1 SEHNR, CDR2 FQNEAQ (reference sequence). This CDR3 has 15 residues. The CDR3 protein is CASSAGTGPYNEQYF. CDR3 DNA sequence: TGTGCCAGCAGCGCCGGGACAGGCCCCTACAACGAGCAGTACTTC.